This TCR beta chain was observed in a study of memory CD4+ T cells and cytomegalovirus serostatus. Comment on this clone: No antigen is known for it.

In the authors' methods: After removing out-of-frame reads, approximately 2 million distinct TCRbeta sequences remained. Produced via immunoSEQ multiplex PCR; TCRdb's table is partial and in-frame only. That table furnishes V, J and clone size, whereas the DNA furnished D and trimming. The sample has some 57,000 clones, under 80% seen once. V shed 10 bases and J shed 2 bases, with 21 bases lying between them. The CDR3 is made up of 15 amino acids. Germline lookup yields CDR1 MNHNY and CDR2 SVGAGI (reference sequence). General study points: About 40% of the roughly 150 known CMV-associated TCRbeta sequences appeared in CD4+ memory. The CMV-associated TCR signature appears largely within the CD4+ memory repertoire. Repertoires predicted CMV serostatus with median bootstrapped AUC of 0.95.

Single viable CD3+CD4+CD8-CD45RO+ cells were sorted as the memory CD4+ T cells. The chain links TRBV6-6 to TRBJ2-7, with D perhaps TRBD1 (7 bases). The sequence was obtained from an adult in good health and CMV-seronegative. The sample was memory CD4+ T cells from blood. The DNA for the CDR3 is TGTGCCATCAGCCCGGGGCAGGGGGGTGCCTACGAGCAGTACTTC. Translation: CAISPGQGGAYEQYF.